These 20 T cell receptor beta chains were sequenced from one sample in a study of coeliac disease. Profiling relied on immunoSEQ multiplex PCR, and the TCRdb table lists in-frame clones only, not all of them. This table holds under 6,000 clones, roughly 74% found once. Specimen: lamina propria lymphocytes from the gut. These receptors were collected from a young woman with active celiac disease.

The chain is built from TRBV29-1 and TRBJ2-7; D perhaps matches TRBD2 (5 bases). The CDR3 extends over 11 amino acids. The V and J ends lost 7 bases and 4 bases respectively, with 11 bases between them. Germline CDR1 SQVTM, CDR2 ANQGSEA. CDR3 nucleotides: TGCAGCGCCGCGGACTTGTACGAGCAGTACTTC. This translates into CSAADLYEQYF.

The chain links TRBV7-2 to TRBJ1-2, with 7 bases lining up with TRBD1. There are 13 residues in the CDR3. Germline loops: CDR1 SGHTA, CDR2 FQGNSA. V shed 4 bases and J 8 bases; nucleotides not matched to a gene: 7. CDR3 amino acids: CASSSGTDWGYTF. The CDR3 DNA follows: TGTGCCAGCAGCTCGGGGACAGATTGGGGCTACACCTTC.

This clone was observed a handful of times. The V call is TRBV6-4, the J call TRBJ2-3; 8 bases align to TRBD2. CDR3 length: 14 amino acids. The V and J ends lost 4 bases and 5 bases, in that order; junction bases with no gene match: 5. Germline V gene sequence: CDR1 MRHNA, CDR2 SNTAGT. The CDR3 region is CASSAGREGDTQYF. For the CDR3, the DNA is TGTGCCAGCAGTGCCGGGAGGGAAGGAGATACGCAGTATTTT.

The CDR3 here is CASSLLDRGIAKNIQYF. CDR3 coding DNA: TGTGCCAGCAGTTTGCTCGACAGGGGTATAGCCAAAAACATTCAGTACTTC. The chain combines TRBV28 with TRBJ2-4, with 8 bases aligning to TRBD1. V dropped 3 bases and J dropped 0; count of bases not matched to a gene: 7. The CDR3 loop spans 17 amino acids. CDR1 MDHEN and CDR2 SYDVKM come from the germline V gene. The entire variable domain, with the rest obtained from reference TRBV28 and TRBJ2-4, is as follows: DVKVTQSSRYLVKRTGEKVFLECVQDMDHENMFWYRQDPGLGLRLIYFSYDVKMKEKGDIPEGYSVSREKKERFSLILESASTNQTSMYLCASSLLDRGIAKNIQYFGAGTRLSVL.

The V and J genes are TRBV11-2 and TRBJ2-3; D gene ambiguous. CDR1 is SGHAT, CDR2 FQNNGV, per germline. Trimming cost V 2 bases and J 5 bases, with 11 bases left between them. The length of the CDR3 is 14 residues. The CDR3 loop reads CASSLSRILDTQYF. The CDR3 DNA is TGTGCCAGCAGCTTATCCCGTATCTTAGATACGCAGTATTTT. The full variable domain, in which reference TRBV11-2 and TRBJ2-3 provide the parts outside the CDR3, is EAGVAQSPRYKIIEKRQSVAFWCNPISGHATLYWYQQILGQGPKLLIQFQNNGVVDDSQLPKDRFSAERLKGVDSTLKIQPAKLEDSAVYLCASSLSRILDTQYFGPGTRLTVL.

This clone was observed once. V gene TRBV5-1 combines with J gene TRBJ2-5; a weak D match, TRBD2 (6 bases). The CDR3 is 17 residues long. CDR1 is SGHRS, CDR2 YFSETQ, per germline. Trimming removed 4 bases at V and 2 bases at J, with 21 bases between. CDR3 nucleotide sequence: TGCGCCAGCAGCCCGGGTGGGCTCGGGAGTCCTCAAGAGACCCAGTACTTC. Translating gives CASSPGGLGSPQETQYF.

The rearrangement joins TRBV2 to TRBJ2-5; 8 nucleotides agree with TRBD2. Germline V gene data show CDR1 as SNHLY and CDR2 as FYNNEI. V shed 6 bases and J 5 bases; nucleotides not matched to a gene: 2. The CDR3 is made up of 12 amino acids. The CDR3 region has the DNA TGTGCCAGCAGAGGCGGGAGGGAGACCCAGTACTTC. Its protein product is CASRGGRETQYF.

V usage is TRBV6-4 and J usage is TRBJ1-2; 9 positions match TRBD1. V gave up 2 bases and J gave up 7 bases; unmatched junction bases: 8. The germline V gene has CDR1 MRHNA and CDR2 SNTAGT. The CDR3 contains 15 residues. The CDR3 DNA follows: TGTGCCAGCAGTGACCGGACAGGGGAGAGTGTTGGCTACACCTTC. It is translated as CASSDRTGESVGYTF.

The genes are TRBV2 and TRBJ1-2; TRBD1 aligns across 10 bases. Trimming removed 10 bases from V and 8 bases from J; junction bases left unmatched: 10. There are 13 residues in the CDR3. CDR1 is SNHLY, CDR2 FYNNEI, per germline. CDR3 sequence: CAINPGTGVGYTF. CDR3 nucleotide sequence: TGTGCCATCAACCCCGGGACAGGGGTCGGCTACACCTTC.

By share, this clone ranks as large. V gene TRBV7-9 combines with J gene TRBJ2-7; 7 nucleotides match TRBD1. V shed 6 bases, J shed 7 bases, and the junction held 3 bases outside the gene matches. The CDR3 is 11 amino acids. CDR1 is SEHNR and CDR2 is FQNEAQ in the germline V gene (reference sequence). The CDR3 DNA follows: TGTGCCAGCAGTACAGGGGTGGAGCAGTACTTC. This encodes CASSTGVEQYF.

The chain employs TRBV23-1 and TRBJ1-2; 12 bases agree with TRBD1. TRBV23-1 is designated an ORF whose function remains uncertain. The CDR3 is made up of 18 amino acids. V was pared by 10 bases and J by 7 bases, with 22 bases of the junction left unmatched. In DNA, the CDR3 is TGCGCCATCAATTATGGCGGGACAGGGGGCGTAATGACTATTGGCTACACCTTC. Encoded protein: CAINYGGTGGVMTIGYTF.

The chain uses TRBV7-2 and TRBJ2-2, with 10 bases aligning to TRBD1. The CDR3 consists of 16 residues. Unmatched junction bases numbered 9, after V lost 5 bases and J lost 6 bases. Looked up from germline, CDR1 is SGHTA and CDR2 is FQGNSA. CDR3 residues: CASSPSDRGRPGELFF. CDR3 DNA: TGTGCCAGCAGCCCGTCTGACAGGGGGCGACCCGGGGAGCTGTTTTTT.

The chain carries TRBV29-1 and TRBJ2-1; 10 bases fit TRBD2. J gave up 12 bases and V 6 bases, and 20 bases lay outside the gene matches. Germline CDR1 is SQVTM and CDR2 is ANQGSEA. This CDR3 region has 16 residues. This CDR3 is CSVAGVASGSSNPQFF. The CDR3 DNA reads as TGCAGCGTGGCCGGGGTGGCTAGCGGGAGTTCCAACCCGCAGTTCTTC.

The gene calls are TRBV27 and TRBJ2-1; 9 bases align to TRBD2. The V gene's germline CDR1 is MNHEY and CDR2 SMNVEV (reference sequence). The CDR3 is 17 residues long. J gave up 4 bases and V 2 bases, and 9 bases lay outside the gene matches. The DNA for the CDR3 is TGTGCCAGCAGTTTAGACCCAAGGGGACTAGCTTACAATGAGCAGTTCTTC. Translating it yields CASSLDPRGLAYNEQFF.

This sequence joins TRBV14 and TRBJ1-1; 8 bases align to TRBD1. The V gene end was trimmed by 1 base and the J gene end by 0 bases; junction bases not matched to a gene: 4. This CDR3 comprises 16 residues. Germline CDR1 reads SGHDN; CDR2 reads FVKESK. The CDR3, as DNA: TGTGCCAGCAGCCAAGGGGCAGGGGGCCTGAACACTGAAGCTTTCTTT. This codes for CASSQGAGGLNTEAFF.

J is TRBJ1-4 and V is TRBV18; a weak D match, TRBD1 (6 bases). Germline CDR1 and CDR2: KGHSH and LQKENI. V was pared by 4 bases and J by 0 bases, with 12 bases between. The CDR3 consists of 16 residues. The CDR3 loop is CASSRRTDATNEKLFF. The CDR3 nucleotides read TGTGCCAGCTCACGAAGGACAGATGCAACTAATGAAAAACTGTTTTTT.

Here the CDR3 reads CACSPGGLFNEQFF. For the CDR3, the DNA is TGTGCCTGCTCCCCGGGGGGCCTCTTCAATGAGCAGTTCTTC. The chain combines TRBV30 with TRBJ2-1; TRBD2 is a possible D gene (7 bases). Per germline, CDR1 GTSNPN and CDR2 SVGIG (reference sequence). There are 14 residues in the CDR3. V lost 6 bases to trimming and J lost 6 bases, with 18 bases between them. The whole variable domain, filled in from reference TRBV30 and TRBJ2-1, reads SQTIHQWPATLVQPVGSPLSLECTVEGTSNPNLYWYRQAAGRGLQLLFYSVGIGQISSEVPQNLSASRPQDRQFILSSKKLLLSDSGFYLCACSPGGLFNEQFFGPGTRLTVL.

The V call is TRBV5-8, the J call TRBJ2-7, with TRBD2 matching over 10 bases. The germline gives CDR1 SGHTS, CDR2 YDEGEE. CDR3 length: 16 residues. V shed 9 bases and J 5 bases; nucleotides not matched to a gene: 17. CDR3 sequence reads: CATDGLADFVWNEQYF. The CDR3 DNA reads TGTGCCACCGACGGACTAGCGGACTTTGTCTGGAACGAGCAGTACTTC.

J is TRBJ1-5 and V is TRBV28, with D hard to call. Trimming took off 2 bases at V and 8 bases at J, with 7 bases between the two ends. CDR3 length equals 12 residues. CDR1 is MDHEN, CDR2 SYDVKM, per germline. CDR3 region: CASSLPGKPQHF. DNA of the CDR3: TGTGCCAGCAGTTTACCTGGCAAGCCCCAGCATTTT.

V usage is TRBV7-2 and J usage is TRBJ2-1; 8 nucleotides align to TRBD2. V was clipped by 1 base and J by 7 bases; unmatched bases: 6. Germline V CDR1 and CDR2: SGHTA, FQGNSA. The CDR3 is 15 amino acids. The CDR3 DNA reads TGTGCCAGCAGCTTAGGCCCGGGGGGGCAAAATGAGCAGTTCTTC. It encodes CASSLGPGGQNEQFF.